A selection of T cell receptor beta chains follows, all from one sample in a study of blood T cell repertoires in COVID-19. Clones were read by immunoSEQ multiplex PCR, and TCRdb kept only the in-frame ones, dropping some. The table includes 300,000 to 500,000 clones, nearly 90% detected once. The material sequenced was PBMCs or T cells enriched from blood (not recorded which). These receptors were collected from a woman in her forties with acute COVID-19. Each CDR3 is given with its conserved first and last residue. Fields, in order: V gene, clone size, J gene, D gene, CDR3 protein, CDR3 DNA. D genes are given only for firm matches. Clone size appears in some rows only: once, few, many, or a class for an expanded clone.

v_call: TRBV3-1/TRBV3-2
clone_size: .
j_call: TRBJ2-7
d_call: TRBD1
cdr3_aa: CASSQVSGTGEYF
cdr3_nt: TGTGCCAGCAGCCAAGTATCCGGGACAGGGGAGTACTTC

v_call: TRBV4-2
clone_size: .
j_call: TRBJ1-2
d_call: TRBD1
cdr3_aa: CASSQPGQGFGYTF
cdr3_nt: TGTGCCAGCAGCCAACCCGGACAGGGGTTTGGCTACACCTTC

v_call: TRBV4-1
clone_size: .
j_call: TRBJ2-1
d_call: TRBD2
cdr3_aa: CASRRGASGGYTYNEQFF
cdr3_nt: TGCGCCAGCAGACGAGGGGCTAGCGGGGGCTATACCTACAATGAGCAGTTCTTC

v_call: TRBV10-3
clone_size: .
j_call: TRBJ2-1
d_call: TRBD2
cdr3_aa: CAISALAANYNEQFF
cdr3_nt: TGTGCCATCAGTGCCCTAGCGGCAAACTACAATGAGCAGTTCTTC

v_call: TRBV10-1
clone_size: .
j_call: TRBJ2-7
d_call: TRBD1
cdr3_aa: CASSIPQGQGVSYEQYF
cdr3_nt: TGCGCCAGCAGTATCCCACAGGGACAGGGGGTTTCCTACGAGCAGTACTTC

v_call: TRBV6-5
clone_size: .
j_call: TRBJ1-4
d_call: .
cdr3_aa: CASARHLEKLFF
cdr3_nt: TGTGCCAGCGCTCGACATTTGGAAAAACTGTTTTTT

v_call: TRBV3-1/TRBV3-2
clone_size: .
j_call: TRBJ1-4
d_call: .
cdr3_aa: CASSQVFGTTNEKLFF
cdr3_nt: TGTGCCAGCAGCCAAGTTTTCGGGACAACTAATGAAAAACTGTTTTTT

v_call: TRBV4-1
clone_size: .
j_call: TRBJ2-3
d_call: TRBD2
cdr3_aa: CASSQVIGGASADTQYF
cdr3_nt: TGCGCCAGCAGCCAAGTCATCGGGGGGGCAAGCGCAGATACGCAGTATTTT

v_call: TRBV7-9
clone_size: .
j_call: TRBJ1-2
d_call: .
cdr3_aa: CASSLVVTVDGYTF
cdr3_nt: TGTGCCAGCAGCTTAGTCGTAACAGTAGATGGCTACACCTTC

v_call: TRBV11-3
clone_size: .
j_call: TRBJ2-1
d_call: TRBD1
cdr3_aa: CASSRGGTGRIYNEQFF
cdr3_nt: TGTGCCAGCAGCCGGGGTGGGACAGGGAGGATCTACAATGAGCAGTTCTTC

v_call: TRBV9
clone_size: .
j_call: TRBJ1-1
d_call: .
cdr3_aa: CASSVGRNTEAFF
cdr3_nt: TGTGCCAGCAGCGTAGGCAGGAACACTGAAGCTTTCTTT

v_call: TRBV3-1/TRBV3-2
clone_size: .
j_call: TRBJ2-2
d_call: .
cdr3_aa: CASGQPAGELFF
cdr3_nt: TGTGCCAGCGGACAACCGGCCGGGGAGCTGTTTTTT

v_call: TRBV14
clone_size: .
j_call: TRBJ1-2
d_call: .
cdr3_aa: CASSPRQAGYGYTF
cdr3_nt: TGTGCCAGCAGCCCGCGACAGGCTGGCTATGGCTACACCTTC

v_call: TRBV7-6
clone_size: .
j_call: TRBJ2-7
d_call: TRBD2
cdr3_aa: CASSRVAGAGEQYF
cdr3_nt: TGTGCCAGCAGCAGGGTAGCGGGGGCGGGCGAGCAGTACTTC

v_call: TRBV27
clone_size: .
j_call: TRBJ1-2
d_call: .
cdr3_aa: CASSPLTADYGYTF
cdr3_nt: TGTGCCAGCAGTCCTCTTACCGCGGATTATGGCTACACCTTC

v_call: TRBV30
clone_size: .
j_call: TRBJ1-2
d_call: .
cdr3_aa: CAWSVGYGYTF
cdr3_nt: TGTGCCTGGAGTGTCGGTTACGGCTACACCTTC

v_call: TRBV6-5
clone_size: once
j_call: TRBJ2-3
d_call: TRBD2
cdr3_aa: CASNRLAGDTDTQYF
cdr3_nt: TGTGCCAGCAACCGACTAGCGGGGGACACAGATACGCAGTATTTT

v_call: TRBV27
clone_size: once
j_call: TRBJ2-3
d_call: TRBD1
cdr3_aa: CASSLRTGGADTQYF
cdr3_nt: TGTGCCAGCAGTTTAAGGACAGGGGGCGCAGATACGCAGTATTTT

v_call: TRBV4-2
clone_size: once
j_call: TRBJ2-7
d_call: TRBD1
cdr3_aa: CASSQTGGAYEQYF
cdr3_nt: TGTGCCAGCAGCCAAACAGGGGGTGCCTACGAGCAGTACTTC

v_call: TRBV6-5
clone_size: .
j_call: TRBJ1-2
d_call: .
cdr3_aa: CASSYSPSGVYGYTF
cdr3_nt: TGTGCCAGCAGTTACTCACCCTCCGGGGTTTATGGCTACACCTTC

v_call: TRBV30
clone_size: .
j_call: TRBJ2-2
d_call: .
cdr3_aa: CAWTAPGQSLGGELFF
cdr3_nt: TGTGCCTGGACGGCTCCGGGACAAAGCCTAGGGGGGGAGCTGTTTTTT

v_call: TRBV27
clone_size: .
j_call: TRBJ2-5
d_call: TRBD2
cdr3_aa: CASSLGLAGARTQYF
cdr3_nt: TGTGCCAGCAGTTTGGGACTAGCGGGGGCGAGGACCCAGTACTTC

v_call: TRBV4-1
clone_size: .
j_call: TRBJ1-5
d_call: .
cdr3_aa: CASSQGGRGPRNQPQHF
cdr3_nt: TGCGCCAGCAGCCAGGGGGGACGGGGACCTCGCAATCAGCCCCAGCATTTT

v_call: TRBV24-1
clone_size: .
j_call: TRBJ1-2
d_call: TRBD1
cdr3_aa: CATSDQDRGGYGYTF
cdr3_nt: TGTGCCACCAGTGATCAGGACAGGGGAGGCTATGGCTACACCTTC

v_call: TRBV5-4
clone_size: .
j_call: TRBJ2-7
d_call: TRBD1
cdr3_aa: CASTLGQKEYF
cdr3_nt: TGTGCCAGCACCCTGGGACAGAAGGAGTACTTC

v_call: TRBV19
clone_size: few
j_call: TRBJ2-1
d_call: TRBD2
cdr3_aa: CASSLGLAGDSHEQFF
cdr3_nt: TGTGCCAGTAGTTTGGGACTAGCGGGCGACTCGCATGAGCAGTTCTTC

v_call: TRBV5-4
clone_size: .
j_call: TRBJ2-1
d_call: .
cdr3_aa: CASSFGDSVEFF
cdr3_nt: TGTGCCAGCAGCTTCGGGGACTCGGTAGAGTTCTTC

v_call: TRBV30
clone_size: .
j_call: TRBJ2-1
d_call: TRBD2
cdr3_aa: CAWSVPPSGQFF
cdr3_nt: TGTGCCTGGAGTGTACCCCCTAGCGGTCAGTTCTTC

v_call: TRBV5-5
clone_size: .
j_call: TRBJ2-3
d_call: .
cdr3_aa: CASSLLPGETDTQYF
cdr3_nt: TGTGCCAGCAGCCTCCTCCCGGGGGAAACAGATACGCAGTATTTT

v_call: TRBV19
clone_size: once
j_call: TRBJ1-1
d_call: TRBD1
cdr3_aa: CASSPRTGGNTEAFF
cdr3_nt: TGTGCCAGTAGTCCGAGGACAGGGGGGAACACTGAAGCTTTCTTT

v_call: TRBV2
clone_size: .
j_call: TRBJ2-5
d_call: .
cdr3_aa: CASSEIETNQETQYF
cdr3_nt: TGTGCCAGCAGTGAGATTGAGACTAATCAAGAGACCCAGTACTTC